The entry below gives a single T cell receptor beta chain sequence along with its context. Antigen: not known. One end of the junction varies from germline; a read error may be responsible. The protocol was immunoSEQ multiplex PCR, while the TCRdb copy is restricted to in-frame clones and leaves out a portion. This table holds over 80,000 clones, 91% found once. The record originates from a study of graft-versus-host responses after intestinal transplantation. General observations from the study: High graft-versus-host to host-versus-graft clonal ratios were seen in allografts of patients with graft-donor T cell macrochimerism.

Germline V gives CDR1 MGHRA, CDR2 YSYEKL. CDR3 length: 15 residues. The source was unstimulated CD4+ T cells sorted from spleen or lymph node cells, collected before transplant. The genes are TRBV4-1 and TRBJ1-2; possibly TRBD1 for D (6 bases). The sequence was collected from a human donor who was the organ donor for an intestinal transplant. The CDR3 here is CASSEDGTGNYGYTF. The CDR3 DNA is TGCGCCAGCAGCGAAGATGGCACAGGGAACTATGGCTACACCTTC.